These T cell receptor beta chains were read from a single sample in a study of blood T cell repertoires in COVID-19. The table came from immunoSEQ multiplex PCR; TCRdb's copy has only in-frame clones and leaves some out. The sample shows a few hundred thousand clones, about 92% of them seen only once. Sequencing was performed on peripheral blood. The receptors were sampled from a woman aged 55-69 years with COVID-19, enrolled during active disease. CDR3s include the opening cysteine and the closing phenylalanine or tryptophan. A D gene is named only where the DNA matches it firmly. Only part of the rows carry a size: once, few, many, or a class if the clone is expanded.

d_gene	j_gene	v_gene	abundance	CDR3nt	CDR3aa
.	TRBJ2-5	TRBV18	.	TGTGCCAGCTCTCGGGCGGGTGGAGAGACCCAGTACTTC	CASSRAGGETQYF
TRBD1	TRBJ1-1	TRBV5-1	few	TGCGCCAGCAGGGGACAGTTGAACACTGAAGCTTTCTTT	CASRGQLNTEAFF
TRBD1	TRBJ2-4	TRBV7-3	once	TGTGCCAGCAGCTCGGGACAGGGGAACATTCAGTACTTC	CASSSGQGNIQYF
TRBD1	TRBJ1-6	TRBV28	.	TGTGCCAGCAGTGGACAGGGATCTACTTATAATTCACCCCTCCACTTT	CASSGQGSTYNSPLHF
.	TRBJ2-6	TRBV28	few	TGTGCCAGCAGTTTTTCGCGGGGCGACACCCCCTCTGGGGCCAACGTCCTGACTTTC	CASSFSRGDTPSGANVLTF
.	TRBJ2-5	TRBV3-1/TRBV3-2	.	TGTGCCAGCAGCCCCCCAAGAGCGAGGAATGGATGGGAGACCCAGTACTTC	CASSPPRARNGWETQYF
.	TRBJ2-1	TRBV21-1	.	TGTGCCAGCGCCGAACTTGAAGATGAGCAGTTCTTC	CASAELEDEQFF
.	TRBJ1-2	TRBV6-5	.	TGTGCCAGCAGTTCCACAGGGATTCAGGGCTACACCTTC	CASSSTGIQGYTF
TRBD1	TRBJ2-7	TRBV5-1	.	TGCGCCAGCAGCCAGCCGGGACAGGGGGACGAGCAGTACTTC	CASSQPGQGDEQYF
.	TRBJ2-5	TRBV6-1	.	TGTGCCAGCAGTGAAGTTCAGGGAGAGACCCAGTACTTC	CASSEVQGETQYF
.	TRBJ1-4	TRBV30	.	TGTGCCTGGAGTTCGCAAAGGGGTGAAAAACTGTTTTTT	CAWSSQRGEKLFF
TRBD1	TRBJ1-2	TRBV5-6	.	TGTGCCAGCAGCTGGAGGGACAGGGTCCTCTATGGCTACACCTTC	CASSWRDRVLYGYTF
.	TRBJ2-7	TRBV18	.	TGTGCCAGCTCACCACCGTCCTTCTCCTACGAGCAGTACTTC	CASSPPSFSYEQYF
.	TRBJ1-5	TRBV5-5	once	TGTGCCAGCAGCTTGTGGGGGGACCAGCCCCAGCATTTT	CASSLWGDQPQHF
.	TRBJ1-2	TRBV6-1	.	TGTGCCAGCAGTGAAGCAGGGGGACCCTATGGCTACACCTTC	CASSEAGGPYGYTF
.	TRBJ1-5	TRBV28	.	TGTGCCAGCAGTCGCGTTGGAGGCGTCAATCAGCCCCAGCATTTT	CASSRVGGVNQPQHF
.	TRBJ2-5	TRBV6-1	.	TGTGCCAGCAGTGACCCGAGGTCGGGACAAGAGACCCAGTACTTC	CASSDPRSGQETQYF
.	TRBJ1-2	TRBV5-4	.	TGTGCCAGCAGCTCGGTCTATGGCTACACCTTC	CASSSVYGYTF
.	TRBJ1-2	TRBV12-3/TRBV12-4	.	TGTGCCAGCAGCCCCGGAGTCGGGGGCTACACCTTC	CASSPGVGGYTF
.	TRBJ1-3	TRBV6-5	.	TGTGCCAGCAGTTACGCGGGGCCTTCCTTTGGAAACACCATATATTTT	CASSYAGPSFGNTIYF
.	TRBJ1-5	TRBV19	.	TGTGCCAGTAGACCGGGGGGCGTGAGCAATCAGCCCCAGCATTTT	CASRPGGVSNQPQHF
TRBD1	TRBJ1-1	TRBV10-2	.	TGCGCCAGCAGTGCCTGGGACAGGGGTTTTTATAGGGCTTTCTTT	CASSAWDRGFYRAFF
TRBD1	TRBJ2-1	TRBV10-2	.	TGCGCCAGCACCATGACAGGGGAGAATGAGCAGTTCTTC	CASTMTGENEQFF
.	TRBJ1-1	TRBV7-2	.	TGTGCCAGCAGCTGGGGACACGTCACTGAAGCTTTCTTT	CASSWGHVTEAFF
.	TRBJ1-5	TRBV28	.	TGTGCGACGCGGGGGCCAGGCAATCAGCCCCAGCATTTT	CATRGPGNQPQHF
TRBD2	TRBJ2-1	TRBV10-1	.	TGCGCCGGCAGCGCAAGGGTAGCGGGGGGCTACAATGAGCAGTTCTTC	CAGSARVAGGYNEQFF
.	TRBJ2-7	TRBV7-9	.	TGTGCCAGCAGCTTACTAAGCGAGCAGTACTTC	CASSLLSEQYF